Shown below are 29 T cell receptor beta chains from a single sample sequenced in a study of cytomegalovirus exposure and HLA in healthy donors. A multiplex PCR was run with 60 Vbeta primers and 13 Jbeta primers. Repertoires were generated with immunoSEQ multiplex PCR, while TCRdb's copy carries only in-frame clones and drops some. The table shows around 110,000 clones, with over 60% occurring only once. Sequences were obtained from PBMCs. The receptors originated from a man aged 25 to 45 in good health and CMV-seropositive.

The V and J genes are TRBV5-1 and TRBJ2-1; the D gene is possibly TRBD1 (5 bases). CDR1 and CDR2 (germline): SGHRS, YFSETQ. V was cut by 4 bases and J by 3 bases, with 11 bases left in between. The CDR3 runs 14 residues. DNA of the CDR3: TGCGCCAGCAGCGTAGACAGAATCTACAATGAGCAGTTCTTC. This gives the protein CASSVDRIYNEQFF.

This rearrangement joins TRBV7-9 to TRBJ1-2; TRBD1 agrees at 9 bases. V lost 4 bases to trimming and J lost 3 bases; unmatched junction nucleotides: 6. This CDR3 has 15 residues. CDR1 is SEHNR, CDR2 FQNEAQ, per germline (reference sequence). The CDR3 loop is CASSSQGAGDYGYTF. The CDR3 DNA reads as TGTGCCAGCAGCTCACAGGGGGCGGGAGACTATGGCTACACCTTC. Full variable domain (rest looked up from reference TRBV7-9 and TRBJ1-2): DTGVSQNPRHKITKRGQNVTFRCDPISEHNRLYWYRQTLGQGPEFLTYFQNEAQLEKSRLLSDRFSAERPKGSFSTLEIQRTEQGDSAMYLCASSSQGAGDYGYTFGSGTRLTVV.

J is TRBJ1-4 and V is TRBV6-5; TRBD1 matches at 7 bases. The germline V gene has CDR1 MNHEY and CDR2 SVGAGI. CDR3 length equals 15 residues. V lost 6 bases to trimming and J lost 5 bases; unmatched junction nucleotides: 9. CDR3 in amino acids: CASSYQGGKNEKLFF. DNA of the CDR3: TGTGCCAGCAGCTACCAGGGGGGTAAGAATGAAAAACTGTTTTTT.

This clone showed up just a few times. The chain joins TRBV13 to TRBJ2-7; 8 bases fit TRBD2. CDR3 length: 14 amino acids. Per germline, CDR1 PRHDT and CDR2 FYEKMQ (reference sequence). V gave up 6 bases and J gave up 2 bases; unmatched junction bases: 6. The CDR3 DNA reads TGTGCCAGCAGAGCGGGGGCCTACCCCTACGAGCAGTACTTC. The encoded protein is CASRAGAYPYEQYF.

This sequence joins TRBV9 and TRBJ1-1, with a weak D call TRBD1 (6 bases). Trimming removed 2 bases from V and 3 bases from J, with 14 bases in between. The CDR3 is made up of 15 amino acids. The germline CDR1 and CDR2 sequences are SGDLS and YYNGEE. CDR3 residues: CASSVGTTMDTEAFF. The CDR3 bases are TGTGCCAGCAGCGTTGGGACAACTATGGACACTGAAGCTTTCTTT.

The chain joins TRBV5-1 to TRBJ1-2; TRBD1 is a possible D gene (6 bases). The V end lost 1 base, the J end lost 1 base, and 20 bases lay between the germline ends. The CDR3 has 18 residues. Germline V gene sequence: CDR1 SGHRS, CDR2 YFSETQ. CDR3 protein: CASSLSVGGARGNYGYTF. The CDR3 coding sequence is TGCGCCAGCAGCTTGAGTGTTGGGGGGGCGAGGGGTAACTATGGCTACACCTTC.

The V gene is TRBV7-9, the J gene TRBJ2-2; D gene uncertain. Germline values: CDR1 SEHNR, CDR2 FQNEAQ (reference sequence). Trimming removed 3 bases at V and 5 bases at J, with 16 bases between. This CDR3 region has 16 residues. The CDR3, as DNA: TGTGCCAGCAGCTTCCTAACGAATGATGCTACCGGGGAGCTGTTTTTT. Translating it yields CASSFLTNDATGELFF.

This chain uses TRBV7-9 with TRBJ1-1; D uncertain. The V gene's germline CDR1 is SEHNR and CDR2 FQNEAQ (reference sequence). Trimming shortened V by 8 bases and J by 3 bases, and 7 bases separated the two germline ends. The length of the CDR3 is 11 residues. The CDR3 sequence: CASGGYTEAFF. The CDR3, as DNA: TGTGCCAGCGGCGGATACACTGAAGCTTTCTTT.

This clone has only one observation. CDR3 sequence (DNA): TGTGCCTGGGGGGGGCCCGGGACTAGCGGGAGCTACAATGAGCAGTTCTTC. Translation gives CAWGGPGTSGSYNEQFF. The chain has TRBV30 and TRBJ2-1; 14 bases match TRBD2. J gave up 3 bases and V 5 bases, and 9 bases lay outside the gene matches. The CDR3 covers 17 residues. Germline V CDR1 and CDR2: GTSNPN, SVGIG (reference sequence). The variable domain in full, with the rest retrieved from reference TRBV30 and TRBJ2-1, is SQTIHQWPATLVQPVGSPLSLECTVEGTSNPNLYWYRQAAGRGLQLLFYSVGIGQISSEVPQNLSASRPQDRQFILSSKKLLLSDSGFYLCAWGGPGTSGSYNEQFFGPGTRLTVL.

The chain combines TRBV11-1 with TRBJ2-3; D gene uncertain. V was pared by 5 bases and J by 2 bases, with 17 bases between. CDR3 length: 16 residues. Germline CDR1 and CDR2: SGHAT and FQDESV (reference sequence). The CDR3 spells CASSAGPPTDTDTQYF. The CDR3 DNA reads TGTGCCAGCAGCGCCGGTCCTCCAACCGACACAGATACGCAGTATTTT.

The chain combines TRBV6-5 with TRBJ1-1, with 7 positions matching TRBD1. The CDR3 extends over 14 amino acids. Germline CDR1 and CDR2: MNHEY and SVGAGI. The trim removed 5 bases at V and 5 bases at J, leaving 8 bases unmatched. Here the CDR3 reads CASSQGQAWTEAFF. As DNA, the CDR3 is TGTGCCAGCAGTCAAGGACAGGCGTGGACTGAAGCTTTCTTT.

Regarding this clone: The sample has other DNA sequences that encode this CDR3 too. The rearrangement joins TRBV10-3 to TRBJ2-7, with 7 nucleotides matching TRBD2. Losses at the gene ends were 4 bases for V and 3 bases for J; bases not matched to a gene: 6. CDR1 and CDR2 from the germline V gene are ENHRY and SYGVKD. This CDR3 contains 14 residues. The CDR3 DNA reads TGTGCCATCAGTGGGGCTAGCGGAAACTACGAGCAGTACTTC. Protein: CAISGASGNYEQYF.

V and J are TRBV7-9 and TRBJ2-7; TRBD1 matches 9 bases. J lost 4 bases, V lost 2 bases, and 12 bases had no gene match. This CDR3 comprises 17 residues. Germline V gene sequence: CDR1 SEHNR, CDR2 FQNEAQ (reference sequence). CDR3 protein: CASSLYGRGDRGYEQYF. The CDR3 DNA sequence: TGTGCCAGCAGCTTATACGGAAGGGGAGACAGGGGGTACGAGCAGTACTTC.

The V call is TRBV13, the J call TRBJ2-3; weak D call: TRBD2 (6 bases). Germline loops: CDR1 PRHDT, CDR2 FYEKMQ (reference sequence). This CDR3 contains 13 residues. The V gene lost 3 bases and the J gene lost 6 bases, with 10 bases spanning the gap. The DNA for the CDR3 is TGTGCCAGCAGCTTCGGAGGGGAGGATACGCAGTATTTT. Encoded protein: CASSFGGEDTQYF.

A remark on this clone: This CDR3 fails to terminate in the conserved phenylalanine or tryptophan, so it likely reflects a read error. This chain uses TRBV7-6 with TRBJ2-2, with a weak D call TRBD2 (5 bases). The germline V gene encodes CDR1 SGHVS and CDR2 FNYEAQ. V was cut by 5 bases and J by 0 bases, with 13 bases left in between. There are 16 residues in the CDR3. The CDR3 region has the DNA TGTGCCAGCAGCCTTAGACCTAGCACGAACACCGGGGAGCTGTTTTCT. It codes for CASSLRPSTNTGELFS.

Points on this clone: Germline and junction disagree at one end, which may indicate a read error. The J gene is TRBJ2-6, the V gene TRBV5-5; D possibly corresponds to TRBD1 (6 bases). CDR1 and CDR2 from the germline V gene are SGHKS and YYEKEE (reference sequence). The CDR3 consists of 15 residues. This chain's CDR3 is CASSLQGRGANGLTF. The DNA of the CDR3 is TGTGCCAGCAGCTTGCAGGGGCGAGGGGCCAACGGCCTGACTTTC. Full variable domain (missing parts from reference TRBV5-5 and TRBJ2-6): DAGVTQSPTHLIKTRGQQVTLRCSPISGHKSVSWYQQVLGQGPQFIFQYYEKEERGRGNFPDRFSARQFPNYSSELNVNALLLGDSALYLCASSLQGRGANGLTFGAGSRLTVL.

The V and J genes are TRBV9 and TRBJ2-3; tentatively, D is TRBD2 (6 bases). The V and J ends lost 8 bases and 0 bases respectively, with 13 bases between them. The CDR3 extends over 14 amino acids. From germline, CDR1 is SGDLS and CDR2 YYNGEE. Written as DNA, the CDR3 is TGTGCCAGTGGGAGGACCCCTAGCACAGATACGCAGTATTTT. Protein sequence: CASGRTPSTDTQYF.

The V gene is TRBV4-2, the J gene TRBJ2-5, with D unresolved. CDR1 is LGHNA, CDR2 YNFKEQ, per germline. Trimming pared 4 bases from V and 11 bases from J, leaving 11 bases between. This CDR3 has 11 amino acids. CDR3 region: CASSLGFEQYF. The CDR3 bases are TGTGCCAGCAGCCTCGGGTTTGAGCAGTACTTC.

The chain recombines TRBV18 with TRBJ2-2, with 7 bases lining up with TRBD2. CDR1 and CDR2 (germline): KGHSH, LQKENI. The CDR3 length is 16 residues. V dropped 3 bases and J dropped 3; count of bases not matched to a gene: 7. The DNA of the CDR3 is TGTGCCAGCTCACCCCAGCAGCGGGGACACACCGGGGAGCTGTTTTTT. As protein: CASSPQQRGHTGELFF.

The V call is TRBV28, the J call TRBJ2-7; 9 bases match TRBD1. The CDR3 loop spans 15 amino acids. Per germline, CDR1 MDHEN and CDR2 SYDVKM. With 6 bases clipped from V and 5 bases from J, the junction kept 11 bases outside the gene matches. CDR3 bases: TGTGCCAGCAGCCGAACTCGGGACAGGGTCGACGAGCAGTACTTC. It translates to CASSRTRDRVDEQYF.

The CDR3 protein is CASSVVLDTQYF. The CDR3 bases are TGTGCCAGCAGTGTCGTCCTGGATACGCAGTATTTT. The chain joins TRBV2 to TRBJ2-3; D not resolved. CDR1 and CDR2 from the germline V gene are SNHLY and FYNNEI. Deletions cut 4 bases from V and 6 bases from J, with 8 bases between. This CDR3 has 12 amino acids.

The rearrangement links TRBV4-1 to TRBJ1-3, with unresolved D. Germline CDR1 MGHRA, CDR2 YSYEKL. The CDR3 length is 12 residues. Trimming removed 5 bases from V and 8 bases from J, with 10 bases in between. CDR3: CASSENADTIYF. CDR3 DNA: TGCGCCAGCAGCGAAAATGCGGACACCATATATTTT.

The chain links TRBV7-9 to TRBJ2-4; D may be TRBD1 (7 bases). Per germline, CDR1 SEHNR and CDR2 FQNEAQ (reference sequence). CDR3 length: 15 residues. Between the trimmed V and J ends, which lost 4 bases and 12 bases, there was a span of 22 bases. DNA of the CDR3: TGTGCCAGCAGCTCATCAGGGGGGCCCAGGCACAGTCAGTACTTC. It encodes CASSSSGGPRHSQYF.

CDR3 protein: CASSTGTGGNEQYF. The CDR3 DNA reads as TGTGCCAGCAGTACCGGGACAGGGGGCAACGAGCAGTACTTC. The chain couples TRBV25-1 to TRBJ2-7; the match to TRBD1 covers 12 bases. The trim removed 5 bases at V and 5 bases at J, leaving 4 bases unmatched. This CDR3 comprises 14 residues. Germline V gives CDR1 MGHDK, CDR2 SYGVNS.

The chain carries TRBV2 and TRBJ1-6; D gene unclear. The germline CDR1 and CDR2 sequences are SNHLY and FYNNEI. V was cut by 1 base and J by 6 bases, with 7 bases left in between. This CDR3 comprises 14 residues. CDR3 sequence: CASSEVGGNSPLHF. The CDR3 DNA is TGTGCCAGCAGTGAAGTAGGCGGTAATTCACCCCTCCACTTT. The variable domain in full, completed from reference TRBV2 and TRBJ1-6, reads EPEVTQTPSHQVTQMGQEVILRCVPISNHLYFYWYRQILGQKVEFLVSFYNNEISEKSEIFDDQFSVERPDGSNFTLKIRSTKLEDSAMYFCASSEVGGNSPLHFGNGTRLTVT.

This clone was seen only a few times. One end of the junction varies from germline; a read error may be responsible. The V and J genes are TRBV28 and TRBJ2-6; possible D gene TRBD1, 5 bases. Germline V gene data show CDR1 as MDHEN and CDR2 as SYDVKM. This CDR3 has 14 residues. The CDR3 loop is CASSLHSGANGLTF. The CDR3 region has the DNA TGTGCCAGCAGTTTACACTCTGGGGCCAACGGCCTGACTTTC.

This chain links TRBV5-6 with TRBJ2-7, with TRBD2 as a possible D gene (6 bases). The CDR3 covers 13 residues. Germline V gene data show CDR1 as SGHDT and CDR2 as YYEEEE. V was clipped by 2 bases and J by 7 bases, with 13 bases between them. The CDR3 region is CASSFETSGEQYF. CDR3 sequence (DNA): TGTGCCAGCAGCTTCGAGACTAGTGGGGAGCAGTACTTC. Complete variable domain (other parts from reference TRBV5-6 and TRBJ2-7): DAGVTQSPTHLIKTRGQQVTLRCSPKSGHDTVSWYQQALGQGPQFIFQYYEEEERQRGNFPDRFSGHQFPNYSSELNVNALLLGDSALYLCASSFETSGEQYFGPGTRLTVT.

The chain is built from TRBV7-3 and TRBJ2-2; D is uncertain. This CDR3 has 13 residues. The germline V and J ends were trimmed by 2 bases and 6 bases, with 7 bases remaining between them. Germline loops: CDR1 SGHTA, CDR2 FQGTGA. CDR3 sequence (DNA): TGTGCCAGCAGCTTATCGGAGCCCGGGGAGCTGTTTTTT. It codes for CASSLSEPGELFF.

With regard to this clone: The junction does not match germline at one end; this may be a read error. This rearrangement joins TRBV7-9 to TRBJ1-6; 7 nucleotides match TRBD1. Germline lookup yields CDR1 SEHNR and CDR2 FQNEAQ (reference sequence). The CDR3 is 14 amino acids. CDR3 DNA sequence: TGTTCCAGCAGCCCCGACAGGGTCTATTCACCCCTCCACTTT. Residues: CSSSPDRVYSPLHF.